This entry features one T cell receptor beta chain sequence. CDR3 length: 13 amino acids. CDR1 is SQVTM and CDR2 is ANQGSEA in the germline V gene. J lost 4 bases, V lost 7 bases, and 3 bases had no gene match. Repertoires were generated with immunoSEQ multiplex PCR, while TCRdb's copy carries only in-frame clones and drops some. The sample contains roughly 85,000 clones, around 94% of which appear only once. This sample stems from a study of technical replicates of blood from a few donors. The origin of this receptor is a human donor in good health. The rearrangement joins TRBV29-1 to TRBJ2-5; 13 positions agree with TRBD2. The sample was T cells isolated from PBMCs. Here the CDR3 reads CSGTSGSLETQYF. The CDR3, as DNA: TGCAGCGGGACTAGCGGGAGCTTAGAGACCCAGTACTTC.